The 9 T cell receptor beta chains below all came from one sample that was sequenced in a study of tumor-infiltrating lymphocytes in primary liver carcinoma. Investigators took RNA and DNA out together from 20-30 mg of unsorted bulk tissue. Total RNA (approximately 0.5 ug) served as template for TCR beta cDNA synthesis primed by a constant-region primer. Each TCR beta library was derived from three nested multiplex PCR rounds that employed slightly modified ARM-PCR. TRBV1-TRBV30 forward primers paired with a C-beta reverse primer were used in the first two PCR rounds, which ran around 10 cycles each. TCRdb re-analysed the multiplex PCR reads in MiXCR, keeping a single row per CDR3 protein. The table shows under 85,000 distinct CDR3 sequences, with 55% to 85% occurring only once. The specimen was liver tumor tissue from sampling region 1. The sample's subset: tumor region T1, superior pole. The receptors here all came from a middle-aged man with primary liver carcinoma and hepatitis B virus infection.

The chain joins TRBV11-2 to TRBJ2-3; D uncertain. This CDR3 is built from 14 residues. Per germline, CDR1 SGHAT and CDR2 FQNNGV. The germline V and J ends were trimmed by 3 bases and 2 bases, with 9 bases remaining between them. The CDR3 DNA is TGTGCCAGCAGCTTCGTAGGTAACACAGATACGCAGTATTTT. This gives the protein CASSFVGNTDTQYF. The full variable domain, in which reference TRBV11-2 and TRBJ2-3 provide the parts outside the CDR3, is EAGVAQSPRYKIIEKRQSVAFWCNPISGHATLYWYQQILGQGPKLLIQFQNNGVVDDSQLPKDRFSAERLKGVDSTLKIQPAKLEDSAVYLCASSFVGNTDTQYFGPGTRLTVL.

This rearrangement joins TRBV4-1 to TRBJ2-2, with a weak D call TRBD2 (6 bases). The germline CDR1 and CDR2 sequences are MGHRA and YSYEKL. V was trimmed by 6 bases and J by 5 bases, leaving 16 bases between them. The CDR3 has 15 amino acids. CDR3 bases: TGCGCCAGCAGGCAGGATCACGGGGGAACCGGGGAGCTGTTTTTT. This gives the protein CASRQDHGGTGELFF.

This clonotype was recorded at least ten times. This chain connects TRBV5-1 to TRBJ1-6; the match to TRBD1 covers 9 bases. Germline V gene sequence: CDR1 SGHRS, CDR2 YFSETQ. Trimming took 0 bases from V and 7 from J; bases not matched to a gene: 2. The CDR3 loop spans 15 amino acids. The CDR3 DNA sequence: TGCGCCAGCAGCTTGGACAGGGGGCAGAATTCACCCCTCCACTTT. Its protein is CASSLDRGQNSPLHF.

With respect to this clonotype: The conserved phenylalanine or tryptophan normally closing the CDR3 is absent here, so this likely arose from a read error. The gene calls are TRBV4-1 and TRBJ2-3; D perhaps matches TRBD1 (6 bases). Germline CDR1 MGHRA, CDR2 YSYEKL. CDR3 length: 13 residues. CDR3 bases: TGCGCCAGCAGCCTAGGACAGACAGATACTCAGTATCTT. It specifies CASSLGQTDTQYL.

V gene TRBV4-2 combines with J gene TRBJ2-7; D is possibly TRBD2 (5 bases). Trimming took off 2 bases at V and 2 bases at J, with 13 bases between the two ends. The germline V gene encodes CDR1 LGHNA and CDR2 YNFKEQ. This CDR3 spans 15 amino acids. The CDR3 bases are TGTGCCAGCAGCCAAACAGCGGTGGGGACCTACGAGCAGTACTTC. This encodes CASSQTAVGTYEQYF.

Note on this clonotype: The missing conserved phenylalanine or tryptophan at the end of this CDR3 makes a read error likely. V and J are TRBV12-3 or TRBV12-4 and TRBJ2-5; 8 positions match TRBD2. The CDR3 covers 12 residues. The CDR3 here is CTSGPLAGTQYL. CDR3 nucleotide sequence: TGTACCAGCGGTCCGCTAGCGGGGACCCAGTACTTG.

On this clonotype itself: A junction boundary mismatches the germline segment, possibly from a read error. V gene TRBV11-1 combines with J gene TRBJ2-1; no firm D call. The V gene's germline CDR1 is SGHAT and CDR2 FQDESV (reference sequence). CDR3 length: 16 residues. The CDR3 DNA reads TGTGACAGCAGCCTCCTACCGGGTGGTGGGTACAATGAGCAGTTCTTC. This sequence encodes CDSSLLPGGGYNEQFF.

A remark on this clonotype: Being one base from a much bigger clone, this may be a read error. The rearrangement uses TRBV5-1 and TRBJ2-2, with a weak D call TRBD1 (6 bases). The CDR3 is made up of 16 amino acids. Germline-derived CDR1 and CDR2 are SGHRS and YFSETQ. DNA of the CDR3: TGCACCAGCAGCTTGGCCCGGGCAGGGGATGCCGGGGAGCTGTTTTTT. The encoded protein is CTSSLARAGDAGELFF.

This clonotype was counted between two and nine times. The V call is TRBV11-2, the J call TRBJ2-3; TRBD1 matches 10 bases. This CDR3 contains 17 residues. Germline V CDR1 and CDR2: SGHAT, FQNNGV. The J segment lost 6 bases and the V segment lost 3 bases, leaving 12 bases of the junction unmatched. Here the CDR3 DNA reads TGTGCCAGCAGCTTGGATATCGGGACAGGGGCAAGCGATACGCAGTATTTT. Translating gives CASSLDIGTGASDTQYF.